This is a list of T cell receptor beta chains from one sample in a study of cytomegalovirus exposure and HLA in healthy donors. Sequencing was performed with immunoSEQ multiplex PCR; in TCRdb, only in-frame clones are kept and a portion is missing. The sample comprises around 200,000 clones, about 80% of which are singletons, and approximately 0.5% rests with the top ten. The sequenced sample was PBMCs. These receptors came from a woman aged 35 to 49 in good health and CMV-seronegative. CDR3s leave out the opening cysteine and the closing phenylalanine or tryptophan. Each record gives: V gene, CDR3 length, J gene, CDR3 protein.

TRBV14	12	TRBJ2-1	ASSLFQGHGEQF
TRBV6-5	14	TRBJ2-1	ASSSVWDRANNEQF
TRBV7-2	11	TRBJ1-1	ASSLDRVVEAF
TRBV7-9	15	TRBJ2-1	ASSLVVLADSYNEQF
TRBV6-5	14	TRBJ2-7	ASSFDRRGSSYEQY
TRBV18	15	TRBJ1-1	ASSLVGQVLMNTEAF
TRBV2	12	TRBJ2-5	ASSVEGAQETQY
TRBV18	13	TRBJ1-4	ASSPNRGRWEKLF
TRBV28	12	TRBJ1-2	ASSRQGGSYGYT
TRBV9	11	TRBJ2-3	ASSVATADTQY
TRBV7-9	12	TRBJ2-5	ASSQGPSRETQY
TRBV7-6	14	TRBJ2-1	ASSSERGTPYNEQF
TRBV9	11	TRBJ2-7	ASSVEQATKQY
TRBV9	11	TRBJ1-2	ASSVSGNYGYT
TRBV7-3	15	TRBJ2-1	ASSFARTGREYNEQF
TRBV5-1	11	TRBJ2-5	ASRKQGKETQY
TRBV2	14	TRBJ2-2	ASGQGQGRLAGELF
TRBV11-2	12	TRBJ1-2	ASSSDTANYGYT
TRBV9	11	TRBJ2-2	ASSLTPSRELF
TRBV7-9	12	TRBJ1-2	ASSSGRGGYGYT
TRBV11-2	14	TRBJ2-1	ASSLGERVFYNEQF
TRBV9	14	TRBJ2-5	ASSVGLARVEETQY
TRBV28	11	TRBJ1-1	AGTSGGKTEAF
TRBV4-3	13	TRBJ1-6	ASSQIQGFNSPLH
TRBV28	14	TRBJ2-5	ASSGTSGGYQETQY
TRBV7-2	14	TRBJ2-3	ASSSNSPTLTDTQY
TRBV7-6	13	TRBJ1-2	ASSLARDRGVGYT
TRBV18	13	TRBJ2-7	ASSAGQGGSYEQY
TRBV29-1	12	TRBJ2-2	SGSRQGAAGELF
TRBV6-6	14	TRBJ1-5	ASSKPGTGGNQPQH
TRBV2	13	TRBJ1-1	ASRTPGTPNTEAF
TRBV2	11	TRBJ1-1	ASTGTANTEAF
TRBV20-1	9	TRBJ2-7	SARGAREEY
TRBV30	9	TRBJ2-7	AGDTDVQQY
TRBV19	11	TRBJ1-6	ASSDRGNSPLH
TRBV6-1	12	TRBJ1-2	ASSEGTEVDGYT
TRBV7-2	11	TRBJ1-1	ASRGVRNTEAF
TRBV6-5	11	TRBJ1-4	ASSYRDFEKLF
TRBV5-4	9	TRBJ1-2	ASSLHLGYT
TRBV19	12	TRBJ2-5	ASSQGQDQETQY
TRBV4-3	16	TRBJ2-6	ASSSPTVMSSGANVLT